This T cell receptor beta chain derives from a study of T cells after posttransplantation cyclophosphamide. Method: immunoSEQ multiplex PCR; TCRdb's copy keeps in-frame clones and lacks some. This table holds over 9,000 clones, over 80% found once. Treatment was busulfan-fludarabine conditioning, a marrow graft, and cyclophosphamide on days +3 and +4. This CDR3 has 20 amino acids. Between the trimmed V and J ends, which lost 5 bases and 3 bases, there was a span of 29 bases. CDR1 is MDHEN and CDR2 is SYDVKM in the germline V gene. Only one count was recorded for this clone. This TCR came from a female patient in her 30s who received an allogeneic stem cell transplant from an unrelated donor, was CMV-positive, and had no GVHD. Some of the T cells may derive from the graft donor. The rearrangement links TRBV28 to TRBJ1-5; perhaps TRBD1 as D (5 bases). Sample: PBMCs, taken after allogeneic stem cell transplant with posttransplant cyclophosphamide. In nucleotides, the CDR3 is TGTGCCAGCAGTCCGAAGACGGACGGCGTACTCTGGACAATCAATCAGCCCCAGCATTTT. It yields the protein CASSPKTDGVLWTINQPQHF. The whole variable domain, remainder taken from reference TRBV28 and TRBJ1-5, is DVKVTQSSRYLVKRTGEKVFLECVQDMDHENMFWYRQDPGLGLRLIYFSYDVKMKEKGDIPEGYSVSREKKERFSLILESASTNQTSMYLCASSPKTDGVLWTINQPQHFGDGTRLSIL.